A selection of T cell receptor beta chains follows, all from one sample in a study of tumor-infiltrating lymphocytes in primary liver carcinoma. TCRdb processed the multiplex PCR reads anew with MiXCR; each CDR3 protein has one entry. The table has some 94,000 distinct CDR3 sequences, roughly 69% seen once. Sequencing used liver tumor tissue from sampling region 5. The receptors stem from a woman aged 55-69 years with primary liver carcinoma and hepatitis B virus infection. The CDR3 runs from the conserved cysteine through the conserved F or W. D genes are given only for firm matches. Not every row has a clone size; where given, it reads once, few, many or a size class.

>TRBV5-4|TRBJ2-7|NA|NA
TGTGCCGGCAGCTTGGGCGGGGCCCCATCTGGGTACGAGCAGTACTTC
CAGSLGGAPSGYEQYF
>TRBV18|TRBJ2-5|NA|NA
TGTGCCAGCTCCCCGGGGCGGTTTCAAGAGACCCAGCACTTC
CASSPGRFQETQHF
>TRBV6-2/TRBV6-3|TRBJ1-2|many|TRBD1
TGTGCCAGCAGACGTGACAGGGGATCTTACTATGGCTACACCTTC
CASRRDRGSYYGYTF
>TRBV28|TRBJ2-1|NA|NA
TGTGCCAGCAGCACCCTCCAGACGGCAGATGAGCAGTTCTTC
CASSTLQTADEQFF
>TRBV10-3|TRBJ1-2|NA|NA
TGTGCCATCGCGCCGGACAGCTATAGTTACACCTTC
CAIAPDSYSYTF
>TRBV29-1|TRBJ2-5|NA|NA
TGCAGCGCCGAGGGGCGTGAACGGGAGAGCCAGTACTTC
CSAEGRERESQYF
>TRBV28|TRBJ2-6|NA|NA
TGTGCCAGCAGTTCAAATCCGGGGAGTGGGGCCAACGTCCTGACTTTC
CASSSNPGSGANVLTF
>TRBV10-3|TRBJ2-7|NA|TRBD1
TGTGCCATCGGTCCCGACAGGGCTACATACGAGCAGTACTTC
CAIGPDRATYEQYF
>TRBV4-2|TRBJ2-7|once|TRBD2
TGTACCAGCAGCCAAGAAAGCGGGACCCCCTGCTACGAGCAGTACTTC
CTSSQESGTPCYEQYF
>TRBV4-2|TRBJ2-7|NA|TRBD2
TGTGTCAGCAGCCAACGGACTAGCGGCCTAACCTACGAGCAGTACTTC
CVSSQRTSGLTYEQYF
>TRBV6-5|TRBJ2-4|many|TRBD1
TGTGCCAGCCAAAGGGTGGGACAGGGCAAAAACATTCAGTACTTC
CASQRVGQGKNIQYF
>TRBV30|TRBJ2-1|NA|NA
TGTGCCTGGAACTACGGGTACAATGAGCAGTTCTTC
CAWNYGYNEQFF
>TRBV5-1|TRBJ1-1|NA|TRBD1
TGCGCCTGCAGCTTGGGACAGGGATACACTGAAGTTTTCTTT
CACSLGQGYTEVFF
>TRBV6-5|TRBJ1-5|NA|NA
TGTGCCAGCAGCCCGGGACTAAGGGGTAATACGCAGCATTTT
CASSPGLRGNTQHF
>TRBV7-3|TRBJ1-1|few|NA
TGTGCCAGCAGCTCGTTAGGGGGGGGCACTGAAGCTTTCTTT
CASSSLGGGTEAFF
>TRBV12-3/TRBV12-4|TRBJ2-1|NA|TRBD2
TGTGCCAGCGGCCTACCCCTCCTTAGCGGGATAGTCTATGAGCAGTCCTTC
CASGLPLLSGIVYEQSF
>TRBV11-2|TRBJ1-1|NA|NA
TGTGCCGGCGGCTTATTGAGGACTGAAGCTTTCTTT
CAGGLLRTEAFF
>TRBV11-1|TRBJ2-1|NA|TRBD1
TGTGCCAGCGGCCAGAGAACCGGGACAGGGGTCCAGCAGTTCTTC
CASGQRTGTGVQQFF
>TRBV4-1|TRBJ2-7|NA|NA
TGCGCCAGCAGCCTCGCGGGGAGAGTCTACGAGCATTACTTC
CASSLAGRVYEHYF
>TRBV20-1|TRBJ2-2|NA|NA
TGCAGGGCCCGAGGGCAGGTGAACACCGGGGAGCTGTTTTTT
CRARGQVNTGELFF
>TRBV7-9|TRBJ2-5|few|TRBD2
TGTGCCAGCAGCCCGGGGGGGGTTATGAAGACCCAGTACTTC
CASSPGGVMKTQYF
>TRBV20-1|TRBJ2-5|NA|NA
TGCAGTACTCCTTTACTAGGGAGGGAGACCCAGTACTTC
CSTPLLGRETQYF
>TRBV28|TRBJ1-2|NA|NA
TGTGCCAGCAGTTTCGGCAGAAACTATGGCTACACCTTC
CASSFGRNYGYTF
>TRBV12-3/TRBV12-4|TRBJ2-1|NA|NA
TGCGCCATCGCCCAGGCGACTAGAGGGAGTAATGAGCAGTTCTTC
CAIAQATRGSNEQFF
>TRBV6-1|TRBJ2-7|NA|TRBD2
TGTACTAGCAGCGGGGCGCACGCGCAGTACTTC
CTSSGAHAQYF
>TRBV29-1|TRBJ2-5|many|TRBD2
TGCAGCGTCAGCGGGAGGTACTCCGATTTGGAGACCCAGTACTTC
CSVSGRYSDLETQYF
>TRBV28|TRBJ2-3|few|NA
TGTGCCAGCACCGAAGGGAGACTAGGCATGGGAGATACGCAGTATTTT
CASTEGRLGMGDTQYF
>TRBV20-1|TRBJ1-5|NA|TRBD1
TGCAGTGCTCAAAGGACAGGGGCCATACATCAGCCCCAGCATTTT
CSAQRTGAIHQPQHF
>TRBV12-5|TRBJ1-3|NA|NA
TGTGCTAGTGGTGGCAACTCCTCTGGAAACACCATATATTTT
CASGGNSSGNTIYF
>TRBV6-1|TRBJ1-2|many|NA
TGTGCCAGCAGTGAAGGTTCCGAGCACTATGGCTACACCTTC
CASSEGSEHYGYTF
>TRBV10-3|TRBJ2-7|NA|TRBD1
TGTGCCATCAGTGAAGCGACAGGGAAGGACGAGCAGTACTTC
CAISEATGKDEQYF
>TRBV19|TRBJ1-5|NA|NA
TGTGCCAGTAGCCAACCTTCCCTTATTAGCAATCAGCCCCAGCATTTT
CASSQPSLISNQPQHF
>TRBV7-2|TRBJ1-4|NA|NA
TGTGCCAGCAGCTTAGGTTATTTGGCCAGCAAACTGTTTTTT
CASSLGYLASKLFF
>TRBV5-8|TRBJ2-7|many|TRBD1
TGTGCCAGCAGCTTGTTCGGGACAGGGGTTTACGAGCAGTACTTC
CASSLFGTGVYEQYF
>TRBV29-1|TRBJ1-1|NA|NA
TGCAGCGGTACCCGTCCAGGGGTGGACACTGAAGCCTTCTTT
CSGTRPGVDTEAFF
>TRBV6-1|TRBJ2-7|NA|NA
TGTGCCAGCGGTGCTCCGGACAGAGCCCCCTACGAGCAGTACTTC
CASGAPDRAPYEQYF
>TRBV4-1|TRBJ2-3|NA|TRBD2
TGCGCCAGCAACCAAGCCCCCCTACGGACTAGCGGGAGGGCCACGGATACGCAGTATTTT
CASNQAPLRTSGRATDTQYF
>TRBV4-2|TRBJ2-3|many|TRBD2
TGTGCCAGCAGCCCAGGGACTAGCGGGAGCGATACGCAGTATTTT
CASSPGTSGSDTQYF
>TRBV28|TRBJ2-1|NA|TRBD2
TGTGCCAGCACAGCGGGAGGGCCCAGGTCCTACAATGAGCAGTTCTTC
CASTAGGPRSYNEQFF
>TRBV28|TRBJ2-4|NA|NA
TGTGCCAGCAGTCCCCCCAATATCCTCAAAAACATTCAGTACTTC
CASSPPNILKNIQYF
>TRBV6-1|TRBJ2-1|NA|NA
TGTGCCAGCAGTGAAACTAGTGGGAGCCACGATGAGCAGTTCTTC
CASSETSGSHDEQFF
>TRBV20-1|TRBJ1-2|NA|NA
TGCAGTACCGACAGCGGTGGAAATGGCTACACCTTC
CSTDSGGNGYTF
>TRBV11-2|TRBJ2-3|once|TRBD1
TGTGCCAGCATCTTAGCCGGACAGGCGACCACACATACGCAGTATTTT
CASILAGQATTHTQYF
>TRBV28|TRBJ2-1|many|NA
TGTGCCAGCAGTTCCGGGGCTTTTTCTTACAATGAGCAGTTCTTC
CASSSGAFSYNEQFF
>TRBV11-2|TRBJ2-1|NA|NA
TGTGCCAGCAGCAAAACCTACGGGGTCGGTATGCCCTCCAATGAGCAGTTTTTC
CASSKTYGVGMPSNEQFF
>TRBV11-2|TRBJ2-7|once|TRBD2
TGTGCCAGCAACTTAGCAGAGAGGGGATACCCTAGCGGGAGCTCCTACGAGCAGAACTTC
CASNLAERGYPSGSSYEQNF
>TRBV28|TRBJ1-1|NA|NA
TGTGCCAACACCCGACACTGGAACACTGAAGCTTTCTTT
CANTRHWNTEAFF
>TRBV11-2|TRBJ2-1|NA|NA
TGTGCCAGCAGGCAACAGAATGAGCAGTTCTTC
CASRQQNEQFF
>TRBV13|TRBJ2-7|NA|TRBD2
TGTGCCAGTAGCTTAGGGACTATCAAGGAGCAGTACTTC
CASSLGTIKEQYF
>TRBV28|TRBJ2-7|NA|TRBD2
TGTACCAGCCAGATTAGCGGGGGAAGCTACGAGCAGTACTTC
CTSQISGGSYEQYF
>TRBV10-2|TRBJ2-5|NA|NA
TGCGGCAGCCGCCCTGGCGGCCAAGAGACCCAGTACTTC
CGSRPGGQETQYF
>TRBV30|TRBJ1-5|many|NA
TGTGCCTGGAGTAACAGGGCGGACCCTAATCAGCCCCAGCATTTT
CAWSNRADPNQPQHF
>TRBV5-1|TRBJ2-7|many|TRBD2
TGCGCCAGCAGCGGCGGGACTAGCGGGGGGGTAGTCTACGAGCAGTACTTC
CASSGGTSGGVVYEQYF
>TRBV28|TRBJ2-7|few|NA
TGTGCCAGCAAAGGGGTGATAGCCCACTACGAGCAGTACTTC
CASKGVIAHYEQYF
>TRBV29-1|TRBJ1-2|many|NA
TGCAGCGTTGAAGTACCCCGGGGGGGTCGGTATGGCTACACCTTC
CSVEVPRGGRYGYTF
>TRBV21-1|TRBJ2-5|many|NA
TGTGCCAGCAGCAAAGCGTCGGGCGCCGGGGAGACCCAGTACTTC
CASSKASGAGETQYF
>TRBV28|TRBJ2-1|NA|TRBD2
TGTGTCAGCAGTTCCCCTTACAGGACCCCCTCCCGAGCGGGAGGGCGAGGCAATGAGCAGTCCTTC
CVSSSPYRTPSRAGGRGNEQSF
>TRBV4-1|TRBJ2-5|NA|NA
TGCGCCAGCAGCCAAGATCGTTCGAGGGTGACTCAGTACTTC
CASSQDRSRVTQYF